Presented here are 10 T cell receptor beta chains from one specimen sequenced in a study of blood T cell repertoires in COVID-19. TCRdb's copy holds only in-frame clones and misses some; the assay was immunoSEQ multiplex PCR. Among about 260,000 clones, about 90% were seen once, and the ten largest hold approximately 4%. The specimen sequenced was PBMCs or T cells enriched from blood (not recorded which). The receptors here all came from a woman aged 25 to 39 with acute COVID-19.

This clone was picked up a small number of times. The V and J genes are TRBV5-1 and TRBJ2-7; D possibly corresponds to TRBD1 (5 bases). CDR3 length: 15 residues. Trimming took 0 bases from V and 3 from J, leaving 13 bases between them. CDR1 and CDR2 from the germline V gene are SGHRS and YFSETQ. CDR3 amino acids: CASSLVQGIYYEQYF. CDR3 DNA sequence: TGCGCCAGCAGCTTGGTTCAGGGAATCTACTACGAGCAGTACTTC.

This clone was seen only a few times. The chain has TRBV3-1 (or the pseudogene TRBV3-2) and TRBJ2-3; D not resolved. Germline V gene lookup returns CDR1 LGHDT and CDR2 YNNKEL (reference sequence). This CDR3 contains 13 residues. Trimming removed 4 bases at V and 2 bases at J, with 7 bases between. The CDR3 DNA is TGTGCCAGCAGCCCACAGCTCACAGATACGCAGTATTTT. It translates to CASSPQLTDTQYF.

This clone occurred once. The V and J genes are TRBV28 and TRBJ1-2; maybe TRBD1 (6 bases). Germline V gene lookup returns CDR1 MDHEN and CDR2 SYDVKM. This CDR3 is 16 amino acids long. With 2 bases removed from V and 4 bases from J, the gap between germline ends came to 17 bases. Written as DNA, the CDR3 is TGTGCCAGCAGTTTAGGACAGTATAGCCGAGGCTATGGCTACACCTTC. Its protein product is CASSLGQYSRGYGYTF.

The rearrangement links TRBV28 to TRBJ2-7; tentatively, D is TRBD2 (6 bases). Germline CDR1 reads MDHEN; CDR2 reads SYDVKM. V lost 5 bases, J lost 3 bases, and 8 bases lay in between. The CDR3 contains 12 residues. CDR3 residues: CASSVTSYEQYF. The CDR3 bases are TGTGCCAGCAGTGTGACTAGCTACGAGCAGTACTTC.

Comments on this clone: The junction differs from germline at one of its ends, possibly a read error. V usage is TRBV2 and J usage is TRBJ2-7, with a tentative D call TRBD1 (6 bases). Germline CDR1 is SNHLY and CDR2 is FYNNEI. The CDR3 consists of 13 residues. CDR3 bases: TGTGCCCGCAGACAGAGTCTACAGGGCGAGCAGTACTTC. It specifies CARRQSLQGEQYF.

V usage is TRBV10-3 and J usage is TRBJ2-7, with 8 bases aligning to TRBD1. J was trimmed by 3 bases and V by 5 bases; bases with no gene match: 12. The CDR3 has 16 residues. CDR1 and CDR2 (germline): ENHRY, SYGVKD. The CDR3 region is CAISKPSGTGNYEQYF. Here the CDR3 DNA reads TGTGCCATCAGTAAACCCTCCGGGACAGGCAACTACGAGCAGTACTTC.

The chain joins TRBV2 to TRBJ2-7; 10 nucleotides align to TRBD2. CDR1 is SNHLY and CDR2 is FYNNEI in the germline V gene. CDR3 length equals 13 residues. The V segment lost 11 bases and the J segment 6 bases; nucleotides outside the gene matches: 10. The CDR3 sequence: CAGAELAGFEQYF. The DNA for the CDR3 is TGTGCCGGAGCAGAACTAGCGGGATTCGAGCAGTACTTC.

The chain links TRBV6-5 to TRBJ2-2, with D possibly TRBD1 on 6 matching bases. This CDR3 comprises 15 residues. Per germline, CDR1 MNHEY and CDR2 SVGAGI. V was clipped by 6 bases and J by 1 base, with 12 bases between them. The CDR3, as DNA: TGTGCCAGCAGGCCCGACAGGCTGAACACCGGGGAGCTGTTTTTT. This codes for CASRPDRLNTGELFF.

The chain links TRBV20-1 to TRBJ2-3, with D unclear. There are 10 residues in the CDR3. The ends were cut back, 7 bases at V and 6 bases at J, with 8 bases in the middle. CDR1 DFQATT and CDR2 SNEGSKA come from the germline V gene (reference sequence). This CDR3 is CSVYSDTQYF. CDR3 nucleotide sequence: TGCAGTGTCTACTCGGATACGCAGTATTTT.

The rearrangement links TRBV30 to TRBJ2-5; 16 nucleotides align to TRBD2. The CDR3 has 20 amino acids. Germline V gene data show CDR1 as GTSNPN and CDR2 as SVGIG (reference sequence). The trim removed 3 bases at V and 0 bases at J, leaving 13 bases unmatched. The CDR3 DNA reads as TGTGCCTGGAGACAACCTCCGGGACTAGCGGGAGGGCCTCACCAAGAGACCCAGTACTTC. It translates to CAWRQPPGLAGGPHQETQYF.